The rows below give T cell receptor beta chains drawn from one sample of a study of early T cells in non-severe SARS-CoV-2 infection. Each CDR3 protein gets one entry after TCRdb re-called the 5' RACE reads with MiXCR. The data hold tens of thousands of distinct CDR3 sequences, with about 13% observed a single time. Sequencing was done on a sample of whole blood. The receptors come from an adult who was a healthcare worker with PCR-confirmed SARS-CoV-2 infection or an uninfected control (not recorded which). CDR3s include the opening cysteine and the closing phenylalanine or tryptophan. Fields, in order: V gene, J gene, clone size, D gene, CDR3 protein, CDR3 DNA. A D gene is named only where the DNA matches it firmly. Some rows mark clone size as missing; the rest say once, few, many or name a class of expanded clone.

v_call: TRBV28
j_call: TRBJ1-2
clone_size: few
d_call: -
cdr3_aa: CASSPPGKRAYGYTF
cdr3_nt: TGTGCCAGCAGTCCACCGGGGAAAAGGGCTTATGGCTACACCTTC

v_call: TRBV27
j_call: TRBJ1-6
clone_size: -
d_call: -
cdr3_aa: CASTTLGGGPLHF
cdr3_nt: TGTGCCAGCACCACACTAGGGGGAGGACCCCTCCACTTT

v_call: TRBV28
j_call: TRBJ2-7
clone_size: -
d_call: -
cdr3_aa: CASSLRFRRNEQYF
cdr3_nt: TGTGCCAGCAGTTTAAGATTTCGTAGAAACGAGCAGTACTTC

v_call: TRBV29-1
j_call: TRBJ2-1
clone_size: -
d_call: -
cdr3_aa: CSKTSYGEQFF
cdr3_nt: TGCAGCAAAACTAGCTATGGTGAGCAGTTCTTC

v_call: TRBV9
j_call: TRBJ1-1
clone_size: many
d_call: -
cdr3_aa: CASSVYQGPTEAFF
cdr3_nt: TGTGCCAGCAGCGTGTATCAAGGTCCCACTGAAGCTTTCTTT

v_call: TRBV28
j_call: TRBJ2-3
clone_size: -
d_call: TRBD2
cdr3_aa: CASSNLAGVVPQYF
cdr3_nt: TGTGCCAGCAGTAATCTAGCGGGAGTCGTCCCGCAGTATTTT

v_call: TRBV9
j_call: TRBJ2-1
clone_size: many
d_call: TRBD1
cdr3_aa: CASSAATGMAYNEQFF
cdr3_nt: TGTGCCAGCAGCGCCGCGACAGGGATGGCCTACAATGAGCAGTTCTTC

v_call: TRBV27
j_call: TRBJ2-1
clone_size: -
d_call: -
cdr3_aa: CASSFPLAEQFF
cdr3_nt: TGTGCCAGCAGTTTCCCTCTAGCGGAGCAGTTCTTC

v_call: TRBV11-2
j_call: TRBJ2-7
clone_size: few
d_call: -
cdr3_aa: CASSLPEVDEQYF
cdr3_nt: TGTGCCAGCAGCCTCCCCGAAGTGGACGAGCAGTACTTC

v_call: TRBV3-1
j_call: TRBJ1-4
clone_size: -
d_call: -
cdr3_aa: CASSPSIATNEKLFF
cdr3_nt: TGTGCCAGCAGCCCTTCGATCGCAACTAATGAAAAACTGTTTTTT

v_call: TRBV9
j_call: TRBJ2-5
clone_size: many
d_call: TRBD1
cdr3_aa: CATNTGDYPEETQYF
cdr3_nt: TGTGCCACTAATACAGGGGATTACCCTGAAGAGACCCAGTACTTC

v_call: TRBV25-1
j_call: TRBJ2-1
clone_size: -
d_call: -
cdr3_aa: CASSETGLQQFF
cdr3_nt: TGTGCCAGCAGTGAGACGGGACTTCAGCAGTTCTTC

v_call: TRBV29-1
j_call: TRBJ2-2
clone_size: few
d_call: TRBD2
cdr3_aa: CSVGTSGSGELFF
cdr3_nt: TGCAGCGTTGGGACTAGCGGGAGTGGTGAGCTGTTTTTT

v_call: TRBV19
j_call: TRBJ2-2
clone_size: few
d_call: -
cdr3_aa: CASIPSRSNTGELFF
cdr3_nt: TGTGCCAGTATTCCTTCTCGATCTAACACCGGGGAGCTGTTTTTT

v_call: TRBV5-1
j_call: TRBJ2-3
clone_size: -
d_call: -
cdr3_aa: CASSLDRFTDTQYF
cdr3_nt: TGCGCCAGCAGCTTGGACAGATTCACAGATACGCAGTATTTT

v_call: TRBV6-1
j_call: TRBJ2-2
clone_size: once
d_call: -
cdr3_aa: CASRTGPHYTGELFF
cdr3_nt: TGTGCCAGCAGAACAGGACCGCATTACACCGGGGAGCTGTTTTTT

v_call: TRBV6-1
j_call: TRBJ2-4
clone_size: -
d_call: TRBD2
cdr3_aa: CASRGRGPAGGEGENIQYF
cdr3_nt: TGTGCCAGTCGGGGTCGGGGGCCGGCGGGAGGCGAAGGGGAAAACATTCAGTACTTC

v_call: TRBV2
j_call: TRBJ1-5
clone_size: many
d_call: -
cdr3_aa: CASSEDLGQPQHF
cdr3_nt: TGTGCCAGCAGTGAGGATCTTGGCCAGCCCCAGCATTTT

v_call: TRBV28
j_call: TRBJ2-3
clone_size: -
d_call: TRBD2
cdr3_aa: CASGGRDTQYF
cdr3_nt: TGTGCCAGCGGCGGGAGAGATACGCAGTATTTT

v_call: TRBV28
j_call: TRBJ1-2
clone_size: few
d_call: -
cdr3_aa: CASSREAGWGYGYTF
cdr3_nt: TGTGCCAGCAGTCGGGAGGCGGGTTGGGGCTATGGCTACACCTTC

v_call: TRBV7-3
j_call: TRBJ2-3
clone_size: few
d_call: TRBD1
cdr3_aa: CASSPRDRVTDTQYF
cdr3_nt: TGTGCCAGCAGCCCCCGGGACAGAGTCACAGATACGCAGTATTTT